One sample yielded the 27 T cell receptor beta chains listed below, sequenced in a study of immune characterization of retroperitoneal liposarcoma. MiXCR, applied by TCRdb to the PCR reads, yields one record per CDR3 protein. The data contain around 12,000 distinct CDR3 sequences, 40% to 50% of them singletons. Sequenced material: tumor tissue. Receptors were obtained from a female donor with retroperitoneal liposarcoma.

As to this clonotype: Since the CDR3 does not end with the conserved phenylalanine or tryptophan, this likely comes from a read error. It is unclear where the CDR3 begins or ends on the DNA, so no DNA is shown, and the CDR3 is as TCRdb lists it. The gene calls are TRBV7-6 and TRBJ2-7; the table's D gene call, TRBD1, was not cross checked with the DNA. The CDR3 is 16 residues long, counting both termini. The germline V gene encodes CDR1 SGHVS and CDR2 FNYEAQ. The CDR3 is CASSCRWWGLLLRAVL.

The rearrangement joins TRBV12-3 or TRBV12-4 to TRBJ2-3, with 7 bases matching TRBD2. The CDR3 spans 14 residues. V lost 6 bases and J lost 9; bases outside the gene matches: 12. The CDR3 sequence: CASSPWTRDGTQYF. In nucleotides, the CDR3 is TGTGCCAGCAGCCCATGGACTAGGGACGGCACGCAGTATTTT.

This CDR3 reads CASSEVGSGFSYNEQFF. Written as DNA, the CDR3 is TGTGCCAGCAGTGAAGTTGGTAGCGGCTTCTCCTACAATGAGCAGTTCTTC. This chain uses TRBV6-1 with TRBJ2-1; TRBD2 might be the D (6 bases). The V gene lost 1 base and the J gene lost 0 bases, with 13 bases spanning the gap. Germline assignment: CDR1 MNHNS and CDR2 SASEGT. This CDR3 spans 17 amino acids.

V is TRBV6-6 and J is TRBJ2-3; D unresolved. The germline V gene encodes CDR1 MNHNY and CDR2 SVGAGI (reference sequence). The germline V and J ends were trimmed by 5 bases and 7 bases, with 13 bases remaining between them. The CDR3 is 13 residues long. The CDR3 coding sequence is TGTGCCAGCAGTGGCCTCTTAGGAAATACGCAGTATTTT. Amino acid sequence: CASSGLLGNTQYF.

In its sample, this clonotype was seen once. The chain has TRBV11-3 and TRBJ2-1, with D perhaps TRBD1 (6 bases). V was shortened by 1 base and J by 8 bases, with 18 bases between the two germline ends. Germline loops: CDR1 SGHNT, CDR2 YENEEA. The CDR3 length is 16 residues. CDR3 coding DNA: TGTGCCAGCAGCTTAGGCTCGAGGACAGAAATCGATGAGCAGTTCTTC. Translated: CASSLGSRTEIDEQFF.

The rearrangement links TRBV6-1 to TRBJ2-7, with TRBD2 matching 7 bases. The V gene end was trimmed by 0 bases and the J gene end by 6 bases; junction bases not matched to a gene: 11. CDR1 MNHNS and CDR2 SASEGT come from the germline V gene. The CDR3 sequence is 16 residues long. DNA of the CDR3: TGTGCCAGCAGTGAAGCGTGGGGGGGAACCGTTGCCGAGCAGTACTTC. It specifies CASSEAWGGTVAEQYF.

This clonotype has a handful of counts. V is TRBV10-2 and J is TRBJ2-1; 9 bases agree with TRBD2. The V segment lost 4 bases and the J segment 5 bases; nucleotides outside the gene matches: 9. The CDR3 length is 16 residues. Looked up from germline, CDR1 is WSHSY and CDR2 is SAAADI. The CDR3 region is CASSGIAGVPNNEQFF. In nucleotides, the CDR3 is TGCGCCAGCAGTGGTATAGCGGGAGTCCCCAACAATGAGCAGTTCTTC.

The chain couples TRBV6-6 to TRBJ1-1; 9 bases line up with TRBD1. Trimming at V came to 7 bases and at J to 8 bases, leaving 11 bases not matched to a gene. Germline V gene lookup returns CDR1 MNHNY and CDR2 SVGAGI (reference sequence). The CDR3 has 14 amino acids. The CDR3 DNA follows: TGTGCCAGCACCTCCGGGACAGGGCCTCGGGAAGCTTTCTTT. Translating it yields CASTSGTGPREAFF.

The rearrangement uses TRBV7-6 and TRBJ2-1, with a tentative D call TRBD2 (5 bases). Trimming left V 0 bases short and J 2 bases short, with 8 bases between. CDR1 and CDR2 (germline): SGHVS, FNYEAQ. The CDR3 extends over 15 amino acids. The CDR3 protein is CASSLAASPYNEQFF. For the CDR3, the DNA is TGTGCCAGCAGCTTAGCGGCTAGCCCCTACAATGAGCAGTTCTTC. Together with reference TRBV7-6 and TRBJ2-1, the CDR3 gives the full variable domain: GAGVSQSPRYKVTKRGQDVALRCDPISGHVSLYWYRQALGQGPEFLTYFNYEAQQDKSGLPNDRFSAERPEGSISTLTIQRTEQRDSAMYRCASSLAASPYNEQFFGPGTRLTVL.

V usage is TRBV10-2 and J usage is TRBJ2-5; no firm D call. Looked up from germline, CDR1 is WSHSY and CDR2 is SAAADI. The CDR3 extends over 14 amino acids. The V gene lost 2 bases and the J gene lost 0 bases, with 7 bases spanning the gap. CDR3 in amino acids: CASSESGYQETQYF. The CDR3 DNA is TGCGCCAGCAGTGAGAGTGGGTACCAAGAGACCCAGTACTTC.

Details on this clonotype: One end of the junction varies from germline; a read error may be responsible. This chain joins TRBV4-1 and TRBJ2-5, with D possibly TRBD2 on 6 matching bases. Germline CDR1 reads MGHRA; CDR2 reads YSYEKL. The length of the CDR3 is 15 residues. For the CDR3, the DNA is TGCGCCAGCAGCCAAGATCCGGGACTCCTCTCCCGGAAGAACTTC. Protein product: CASSQDPGLLSRKNF.

V usage is TRBV6-8 and J usage is TRBJ2-5; 7 nucleotides align to TRBD1. Germline loops: CDR1 MNHGY, CDR2 SAAAGT. This CDR3 comprises 13 residues. The J segment lost 11 bases and the V segment lost 5 bases, leaving 11 bases of the junction unmatched. The CDR3 DNA follows: TGTGCCAGCAGTCAACAGGGGATCTGGGAGCAGTACTTC. Protein: CASSQQGIWEQYF.

The rearrangement uses TRBV7-8 and TRBJ2-1, with 7 bases lining up with TRBD2. The CDR3 has 16 amino acids. Germline V gene sequence: CDR1 SGHVS, CDR2 FQNEAQ. V trimming: 5 bases; J trimming: 4 bases; junction bases outside the gene matches: 11. CDR3 nucleotides: TGTGCCAGCAGCCACCGCGCGAGCGGGATATACAATGAGCAGTTCTTC. Translated: CASSHRASGIYNEQFF. Drawing the rest from reference TRBV7-8 and TRBJ2-1, the complete variable domain is GAGVSQSPRYKVAKRGQDVALRCDPISGHVSLFWYQQALGQGPEFLTYFQNEAQLDKSGLPSDRFFAERPEGSVSTLKIQRTQQEDSAVYLCASSHRASGIYNEQFFGPGTRLTVL.

The rearrangement uses TRBV6-1 and TRBJ2-1; 9 nucleotides agree with TRBD1. V lost 2 bases and J lost 10; bases outside the gene matches: 9. Germline V gene sequence: CDR1 MNHNS, CDR2 SASEGT. CDR3 length: 15 amino acids. In nucleotides, the CDR3 is TGTGCCAGCAGTGAATATTTGGGACAGGGCCAAGAGCAGTTCTTC. This codes for CASSEYLGQGQEQFF.

The rearrangement uses TRBV10-2 and TRBJ2-5; 10 nucleotides line up with TRBD1. Trimming removed 6 bases from V and 5 bases from J; junction bases left unmatched: 9. This CDR3 contains 15 residues. Germline CDR1 reads WSHSY; CDR2 reads SAAADI. The CDR3 here is CASSWGQGMSETQYF. In nucleotides, the CDR3 is TGCGCCAGCAGCTGGGGACAGGGGATGTCGGAGACCCAGTACTTC.

This clonotype has just a few counts. The V gene is TRBV6-1, the J gene TRBJ2-3; D gene uncertain. Germline lookup yields CDR1 MNHNS and CDR2 SASEGT. Trimming shortened V by 7 bases and J by 3 bases, and 11 bases separated the two germline ends. The CDR3 has 13 residues. CDR3 coding DNA: TGTGCCAGCATGTATAGGAATACAGATACGCAGTATTTT. Translation gives CASMYRNTDTQYF.

This clonotype was picked up many times. The chain carries TRBV7-9 and TRBJ2-5, with D maybe TRBD1 (5 bases). The CDR3 spans 13 residues. Trimming stripped 2 bases from V and 11 bases from J, with 15 bases between. Germline V CDR1 and CDR2: SEHNR, FQNEAQ (reference sequence). The CDR3 sequence: CASSLKGKAEQYF. CDR3 nucleotide sequence: TGTGCCAGCAGCTTAAAGGGGAAAGCTGAGCAGTACTTC.

With respect to this clonotype: A single base separates this from a much larger clone, so it may be a read error. The rearrangement joins TRBV7-2 to TRBJ2-3; perhaps TRBD1 as D (5 bases). Judging by the DNA end, TRBJ2-7 fits better; the J call may be wrong. Per germline, CDR1 SGHTA and CDR2 FQGNSA. This CDR3 is 15 amino acids long. In DNA, the CDR3 is TGTGCCAGCAGCCCCCCAGGGAACCTATACAATGGGCAGTACTTC. Amino acid sequence: CASSPPGNLYNGQYF.

The J gene is TRBJ1-1, the V gene TRBV6-1, with 9 bases fitting TRBD1. V was clipped by 5 bases and J by 7 bases; unmatched bases: 11. The CDR3 spans 15 residues. Germline V gene sequence: CDR1 MNHNS, CDR2 SASEGT. CDR3 in amino acids: CASSYAGQGGLEAFF. CDR3 sequence (DNA): TGTGCCAGCAGTTATGCGGGACAGGGAGGCCTTGAAGCTTTCTTT.

This rearrangement joins TRBV27 to TRBJ2-3; possibly TRBD1 or TRBD2 for D (5 bases each). V was clipped by 1 base and J by 4 bases, with 12 bases between them. Germline CDR1 MNHEY, CDR2 SMNVEV (reference sequence). The CDR3 runs 15 residues. The CDR3 bases are TGTGCCAGCAGTTTATGGGGGTCTGGGGCAGATACGCAGTATTTT. Encoded protein: CASSLWGSGADTQYF.

The CDR3: CASRLAGVRDEQFF. In DNA form, the CDR3 reads TGTGCCAGCCGACTAGCAGGAGTGAGAGATGAGCAGTTCTTC. The chain links TRBV12-3 or TRBV12-4 to TRBJ2-1; 7 nucleotides agree with TRBD2. CDR3 size: 14 residues. The J segment lost 8 bases and the V segment lost 8 bases, leaving 12 bases of the junction unmatched.

The V and J genes are TRBV7-2 and TRBJ2-7; possibly TRBD2 for D (5 bases). The DNA matches TRBJ2-5 better at its end, which makes the J call doubtful. Germline-derived CDR1 and CDR2 are SGHTA and FQGNSA. The CDR3 is made up of 15 amino acids. The CDR3, as DNA: TGTGCCAGCACCACTTCGCGGGCCCCCCAAGAGACCCAGTACTTC. Its protein is CASTTSRAPQETQYF.

The CDR3 region has the DNA TGTGCCAGCAGTGGGGCCAGGGGGGGGACGCAGTATTTT. The encoded protein is CASSGARGGTQYF. The chain combines TRBV12-3 or TRBV12-4 with TRBJ2-3; D may be TRBD1 or TRBD2 (7 bases each). Trimming shortened V by 5 bases and J by 9 bases, and 15 bases separated the two germline ends. The CDR3 length is 13 residues.

In its sample, this clonotype ranks as medium-sized (0.01 to 0.1%). This chain connects TRBV7-2 to TRBJ2-3, with 7 bases lining up with TRBD2. CDR3 length equals 17 residues. With V trimmed by 3 bases and J by 0 bases, 9 bases remained unmatched. CDR1 and CDR2 from the germline V gene are SGHTA and FQGNSA. The chain's CDR3 is CASSFPRSGTSTDTQYF. Written as DNA, the CDR3 is TGTGCCAGCAGCTTTCCACGAAGCGGGACCAGCACAGATACGCAGTATTTT. Filled out from reference TRBV7-2 and TRBJ2-3, the complete variable domain reads GAGVSQSPSNKVTEKGKDVELRCDPISGHTALYWYRQSLGQGLEFLIYFQGNSAPDKSGLPSDRFSAERTGGSVSTLTIQRTQQEDSAVYLCASSFPRSGTSTDTQYFGPGTRLTVL.

The J gene is TRBJ1-4, the V gene TRBV12-3 or TRBV12-4; D is uncertain. The ends were cut back, 0 bases at V and 0 bases at J, with 5 bases in the middle. There are 15 residues in the CDR3. CDR3 DNA: TGTGCCAGCAGTTTAGCGCCCTCAACTAATGAAAAACTGTTTTTT. Its translation: CASSLAPSTNEKLFF.

The rearrangement uses TRBV27 and TRBJ2-5; D may be TRBD2 (5 bases). Per germline, CDR1 MNHEY and CDR2 SMNVEV (reference sequence). With 2 bases removed from V and 11 bases from J, the gap between germline ends came to 21 bases. The CDR3 loop spans 15 amino acids. The CDR3 coding sequence is TGTGCCAGCAGTTTAAGGGCGTTCTACTTTTGGGAGCAGTACTTC. This translates into CASSLRAFYFWEQYF.

This chain connects TRBV6-1 to TRBJ2-5; TRBD2 agrees at 7 bases. The ends lost 11 bases at V and 5 bases at J; junction bases unmatched: 11. The CDR3 sequence is 13 residues long. CDR1 is MNHNS, CDR2 SASEGT, per germline. CDR3 DNA sequence: TGTGCCGTGGGGGGGAGGTTCGGGGAGACCCAGTACTTC. Translating it yields CAVGGRFGETQYF.